This T cell receptor (beta chain) was recorded in a study of blood T cell repertoires in COVID-19. Study in general: COVID-19 samples, acute and convalescent, were from the United States, Italy and Spain.

There are 15 residues in the CDR3. Looked up from germline, CDR1 is MNHEY and CDR2 is SMNVEV (reference sequence). V trimming: 4 bases; J trimming: 1 base; junction bases outside the gene matches: 2. Profiled with immunoSEQ multiplex PCR; TCRdb holds only in-frame clones, not every one. The sample includes about 170,000 clones, roughly 90% of them seen just once. The clonotype was recovered from an older woman with COVID-19, enrolled during active disease. The rearrangement uses TRBV27 and TRBJ2-5; 11 bases line up with TRBD2. Sequenced sample: peripheral blood. In DNA form, the CDR3 reads TGTGCCAGCAGTTCTAGCGGGAGGACCCAAGAGACCCAGTACTTC. Amino acid sequence: CASSSSGRTQETQYF.